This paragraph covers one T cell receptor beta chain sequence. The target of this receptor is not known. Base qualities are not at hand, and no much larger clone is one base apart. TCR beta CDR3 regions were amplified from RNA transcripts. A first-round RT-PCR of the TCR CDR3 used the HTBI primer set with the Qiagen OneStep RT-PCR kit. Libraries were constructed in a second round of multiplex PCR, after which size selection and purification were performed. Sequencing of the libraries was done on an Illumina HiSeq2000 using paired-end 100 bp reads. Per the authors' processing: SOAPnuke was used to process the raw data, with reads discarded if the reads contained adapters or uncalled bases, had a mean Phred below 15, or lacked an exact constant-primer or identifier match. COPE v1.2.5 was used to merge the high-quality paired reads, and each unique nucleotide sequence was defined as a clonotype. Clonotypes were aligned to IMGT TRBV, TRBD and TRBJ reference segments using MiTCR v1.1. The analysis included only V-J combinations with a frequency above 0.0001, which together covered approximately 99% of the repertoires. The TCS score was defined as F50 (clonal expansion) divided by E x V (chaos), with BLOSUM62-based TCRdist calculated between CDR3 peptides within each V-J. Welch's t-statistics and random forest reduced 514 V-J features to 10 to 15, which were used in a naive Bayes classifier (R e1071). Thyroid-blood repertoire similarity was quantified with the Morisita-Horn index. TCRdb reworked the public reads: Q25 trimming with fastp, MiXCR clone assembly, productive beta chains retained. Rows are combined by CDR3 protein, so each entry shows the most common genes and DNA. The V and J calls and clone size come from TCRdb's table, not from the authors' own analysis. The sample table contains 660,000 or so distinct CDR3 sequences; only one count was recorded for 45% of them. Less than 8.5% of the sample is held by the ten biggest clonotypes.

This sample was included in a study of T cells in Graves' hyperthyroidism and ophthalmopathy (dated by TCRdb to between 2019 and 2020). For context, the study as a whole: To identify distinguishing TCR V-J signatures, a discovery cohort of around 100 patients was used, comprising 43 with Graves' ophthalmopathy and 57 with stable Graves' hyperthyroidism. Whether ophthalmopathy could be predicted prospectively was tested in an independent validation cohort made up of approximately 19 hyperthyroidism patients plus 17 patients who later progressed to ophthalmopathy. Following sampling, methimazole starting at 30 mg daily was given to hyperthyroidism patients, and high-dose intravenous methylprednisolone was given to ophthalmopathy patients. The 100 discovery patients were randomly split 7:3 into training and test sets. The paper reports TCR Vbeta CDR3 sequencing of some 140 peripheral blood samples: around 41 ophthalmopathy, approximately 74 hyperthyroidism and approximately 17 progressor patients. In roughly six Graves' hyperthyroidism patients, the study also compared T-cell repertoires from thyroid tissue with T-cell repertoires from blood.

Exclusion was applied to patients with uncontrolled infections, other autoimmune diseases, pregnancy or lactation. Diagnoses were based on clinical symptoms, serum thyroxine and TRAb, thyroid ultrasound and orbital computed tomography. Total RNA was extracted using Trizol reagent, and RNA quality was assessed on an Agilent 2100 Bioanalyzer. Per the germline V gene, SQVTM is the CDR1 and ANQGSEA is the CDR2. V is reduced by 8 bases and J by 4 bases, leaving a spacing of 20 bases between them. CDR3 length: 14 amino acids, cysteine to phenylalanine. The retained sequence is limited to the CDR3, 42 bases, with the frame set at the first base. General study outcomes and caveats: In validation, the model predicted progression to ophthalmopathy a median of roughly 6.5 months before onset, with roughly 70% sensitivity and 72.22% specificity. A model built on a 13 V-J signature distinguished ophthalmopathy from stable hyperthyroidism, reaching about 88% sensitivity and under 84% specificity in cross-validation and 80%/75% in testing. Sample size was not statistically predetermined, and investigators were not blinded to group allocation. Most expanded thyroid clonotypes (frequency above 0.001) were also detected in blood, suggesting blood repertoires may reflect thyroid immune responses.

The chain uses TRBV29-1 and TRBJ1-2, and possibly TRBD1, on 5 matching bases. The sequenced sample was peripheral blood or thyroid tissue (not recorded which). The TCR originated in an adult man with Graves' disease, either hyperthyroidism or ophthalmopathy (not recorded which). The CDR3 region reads CSLVRGPWSYGYTF. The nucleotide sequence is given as TGCAGCTTAGTTAGGGGCCCGTGGAGCTATGGCTACACCTTC.